One and the same sample provided the 18 T cell receptor beta chains below, sequenced in a study of blood T cell repertoires in COVID-19 (dated by TCRdb to the early 2020s). The library came from the immunoSEQ multiplex PCR assay. TCRdb provides this immuneACCESS table in a form limited to in-frame rearrangements. Some clones are lacking; in checked studies, under half of them reflect an unresolved V gene, and why the rest are absent is not known. Present in this sample are 200,000 to 300,000 clones, nearly 90% of which were seen just once. 0.65% to 0.9% of the sample lies in the top ten. Specimen: peripheral blood. These receptors came from a young woman with acute or convalescent COVID-19.

This clone was recorded only once. The J gene is TRBJ2-1, the V gene TRBV7-9; 9 bases map to TRBD2. Germline CDR1 is SEHNR and CDR2 is FQNEAQ (reference sequence). Losses at the gene ends were 10 bases for V and 4 bases for J; bases not matched to a gene: 14. The CDR3 runs to 16 residues. For the CDR3, the DNA is TGTGCCATCCCGGTTTTGGCGCGGGAGGGGTACAATGAGCAGTTCTTC. Its translation is CAIPVLAREGYNEQFF.

This chain links TRBV5-6 with TRBJ2-7, with 9 bases that match TRBD2. The germline CDR1 and CDR2 sequences are SGHDT and YYEEEE. V lost 4 bases, J lost 7 bases, and 9 bases stayed unmatched. The CDR3 is 14 residues long. CDR3 loop: CASSPEAGGWEQYF. The CDR3 nucleotides are TGTGCCAGCAGCCCGGAGGCGGGAGGGTGGGAGCAGTACTTC.

The sample holds one count of this clone. This rearrangement joins TRBV30 to TRBJ1-1, with 8 bases identical to TRBD1. The CDR3 runs to 15 residues. Per the germline V gene, CDR1 is GTSNPN and CDR2 is SVGIG (reference sequence). Losses at the gene ends were 1 base for V and 3 bases for J; bases not matched to a gene: 7. CDR3 DNA sequence: TGTGCCTGGAGTGGTCAGGGGGCGGGGGACACTGAAGCTTTCTTT. It specifies CAWSGQGAGDTEAFF.

As DNA, the CDR3 is TGTGCCAGCCGAGAGAGAGACAGCTATGGCTACACCTTC. Translated: CASRERDSYGYTF. The chain uses TRBV25-1 and TRBJ1-2, with D possibly being TRBD1 (5 bases). CDR1 is MGHDK and CDR2 is SYGVNS in the germline V gene. The V end was cut by 8 bases, the J end by 4 bases, with 14 bases between. The length of the CDR3 is 13 residues.

The table lists this clone with a few counts. The chain combines TRBV3-1 (or the pseudogene TRBV3-2) with TRBJ1-2; TRBD1 might be the D (6 bases). Germline V gene lookup returns CDR1 LGHDT and CDR2 YNNKEL (reference sequence). Trimming stripped 1 base from V and 4 bases from J, with 13 bases between. The CDR3 is 15 amino acids. The CDR3 bases are TGTGCCAGCAGCCAAGCCTTGGACAGCCCCTATGGCTACACCTTC. This gives the protein CASSQALDSPYGYTF.

This clone was observed once. The CDR3 loop reads CASSLGTGGRLTGELFF. The CDR3 DNA reads TGCGCCAGCAGCTTAGGGACAGGGGGAAGGCTCACCGGGGAGCTGTTTTTT. The gene calls are TRBV5-1 and TRBJ2-2; 11 nucleotides agree with TRBD1. Germline-derived CDR1 and CDR2 are SGHRS and YFSETQ. The CDR3 sequence is 17 residues long. The trim removed 2 bases at V and 4 bases at J, leaving 7 bases unmatched.

The gene calls are TRBV4-3 and TRBJ2-2; 9 nucleotides match TRBD2. CDR3 length: 19 amino acids. V gave up 0 bases and J gave up 3 bases; unmatched junction bases: 11. Germline assignment: CDR1 LGHNA and CDR2 YSLEER. DNA of the CDR3: TGCGCCAGCAGCCAAGATCCCCCGGCTAGCGGGACCCACACCGGGGAGCTGTTTTTT. It specifies CASSQDPPASGTHTGELFF.

This CDR3 reads CASSLVSPRWLANPYEQYF. The CDR3 DNA sequence: TGTGCCAGCAGCTTAGTATCGCCTAGGTGGCTAGCGAACCCCTACGAGCAGTACTTC. The chain combines TRBV13 with TRBJ2-7, with D maybe TRBD2 (6 bases). Germline CDR1 PRHDT, CDR2 FYEKMQ (reference sequence). CDR3 size: 19 residues. Trimming cost V 1 base and J 2 bases, with 24 bases left between them. Full variable domain (rest looked up from reference TRBV13 and TRBJ2-7): AAGVIQSPRHLIKEKRETATLKCYPIPRHDTVYWYQQGPGQDPQFLISFYEKMQSDKGSIPDRFSAQQFSDYHSELNMSSLELGDSALYFCASSLVSPRWLANPYEQYFGPGTRLTVT.

This clone was seen just once. The V call is TRBV7-2, the J call TRBJ1-1, with D maybe TRBD1 (5 bases). Germline loops: CDR1 SGHTA, CDR2 FQGNSA. This CDR3 has 13 residues. Trimming stripped 0 bases from V and 4 bases from J, with 6 bases between. This CDR3 reads CASSLAGATEAFF. CDR3 DNA sequence: TGTGCCAGCAGCTTAGCAGGGGCCACTGAAGCTTTCTTT.

This chain links TRBV6-5 with TRBJ1-2, with 10 bases lining up with TRBD1. The length of the CDR3 is 13 residues. Trimming took 7 bases from V and 9 from J; bases not matched to a gene: 8. The germline V gene encodes CDR1 MNHEY and CDR2 SVGAGI. The CDR3 region has the DNA TGTGCCAGCATGGGGACAGGGGTTGAGCGCTACACCTTC. This codes for CASMGTGVERYTF.

In DNA, the CDR3 is TGTGCCAGCAGAGATGGGACAGGGGATTTCGGCGAGCAGTACTTC. Translated, it gives CASRDGTGDFGEQYF. V usage is TRBV6-5 and J usage is TRBJ2-7; the match to TRBD1 covers 10 bases. CDR1 and CDR2 from the germline V gene are MNHEY and SVGAGI. Unmatched junction bases numbered 11, after V lost 6 bases and J lost 6 bases. This CDR3 is 15 amino acids long.

The chain combines TRBV10-1 with TRBJ2-7, with 11 bases fitting TRBD2. CDR3 length: 13 amino acids. CDR1 and CDR2 from the germline V gene are WNHNN and SYGVQD (reference sequence). V lost 5 bases to trimming and J lost 5 bases; unmatched junction nucleotides: 2. The CDR3 region has the DNA TGCGCCAGCAGTCCTAGCGGGAGGAACGAGCAGTACTTC. It translates to CASSPSGRNEQYF.

J is TRBJ2-1 and V is TRBV9, with a possible D match to TRBD2 (6 bases). The germline V gene has CDR1 SGDLS and CDR2 YYNGEE. CDR3 length: 16 amino acids. V shed 0 bases and J shed 2 bases, with 12 bases lying between them. The chain's CDR3 is CASSVAGVGAYNEQFF. CDR3 in DNA: TGTGCCAGCAGCGTAGCGGGAGTTGGGGCCTACAATGAGCAGTTCTTC.

This clone came up a few times. The genes are TRBV7-2 and TRBJ2-5; D perhaps matches TRBD2 (5 bases). Trimming took off 8 bases at V and 5 bases at J, with 15 bases between the two ends. The CDR3 spans 13 residues. Germline CDR1 and CDR2: SGHTA and FQGNSA. CDR3 DNA sequence: TGTGCCAGCTCTAGCCCCCCGATCGAGACCCAGTACTTC. Protein product: CASSSPPIETQYF.

The chain links TRBV27 to TRBJ1-1, with TRBD1 matching 7 bases. The germline V gene has CDR1 MNHEY and CDR2 SMNVEV (reference sequence). J was trimmed by 5 bases and V by 5 bases; bases with no gene match: 8. This CDR3 has 14 amino acids. CDR3 DNA: TGTGCCAGCAGTCCGATTACAGGGGCTACTGAAGCTTTCTTT. It is translated as CASSPITGATEAFF.

V and J are TRBV9 and TRBJ2-5, with D uncertain. The CDR3 sequence is 15 residues long. V was clipped by 0 bases and J by 2 bases, with 11 bases between them. Per germline, CDR1 SGDLS and CDR2 YYNGEE. The chain's CDR3 is CASSVASNLQETQYF. The CDR3 DNA is TGTGCCAGCAGCGTAGCTAGTAACTTACAAGAGACCCAGTACTTC. The full variable domain, its missing parts supplied by reference TRBV9 and TRBJ2-5, is DSGVTQTPKHLITATGQRVTLRCSPRSGDLSVYWYQQSLDQGLQFLIQYYNGEERAKGNILERFSAQQFPDLHSELNLSSLELGDSALYFCASSVASNLQETQYFGPGTRLLVL.

The chain recombines TRBV2 with TRBJ2-4; possible D gene TRBD2, 6 bases. Germline V gene data show CDR1 as SNHLY and CDR2 as FYNNEI. The ends were cut back, 3 bases at V and 2 bases at J, with 17 bases in the middle. This CDR3 is built from 17 residues. The DNA of the CDR3 is TGTGCCAGCAGTGAGCTTGTGGCCGGCGGGACCAAAAACATTCAGTACTTC. It is translated as CASSELVAGGTKNIQYF.

The chain joins TRBV25-1 to TRBJ1-1, with D perhaps matching TRBD1 (5 bases). V was trimmed by 6 bases and J by 0 bases, leaving 8 bases between them. The CDR3 loop spans 13 amino acids. Germline V CDR1 and CDR2: MGHDK, SYGVNS. The CDR3 DNA sequence: TGTGCCAGCAGCAGGGTGATGAACACTGAAGCTTTCTTT. It codes for CASSRVMNTEAFF.